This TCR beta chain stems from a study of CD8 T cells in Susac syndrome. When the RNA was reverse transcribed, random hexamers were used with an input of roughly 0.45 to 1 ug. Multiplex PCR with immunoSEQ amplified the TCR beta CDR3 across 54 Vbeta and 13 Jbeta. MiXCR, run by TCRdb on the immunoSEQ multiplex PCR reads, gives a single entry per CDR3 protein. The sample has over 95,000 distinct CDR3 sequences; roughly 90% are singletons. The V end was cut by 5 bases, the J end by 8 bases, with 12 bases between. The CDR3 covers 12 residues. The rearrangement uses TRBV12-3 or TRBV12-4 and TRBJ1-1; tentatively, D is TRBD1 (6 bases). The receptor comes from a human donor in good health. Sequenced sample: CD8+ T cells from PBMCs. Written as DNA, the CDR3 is TGTGCCAGCAGTCTCCCCACAGGGGAAGCTTTCTTT. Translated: CASSLPTGEAFF.